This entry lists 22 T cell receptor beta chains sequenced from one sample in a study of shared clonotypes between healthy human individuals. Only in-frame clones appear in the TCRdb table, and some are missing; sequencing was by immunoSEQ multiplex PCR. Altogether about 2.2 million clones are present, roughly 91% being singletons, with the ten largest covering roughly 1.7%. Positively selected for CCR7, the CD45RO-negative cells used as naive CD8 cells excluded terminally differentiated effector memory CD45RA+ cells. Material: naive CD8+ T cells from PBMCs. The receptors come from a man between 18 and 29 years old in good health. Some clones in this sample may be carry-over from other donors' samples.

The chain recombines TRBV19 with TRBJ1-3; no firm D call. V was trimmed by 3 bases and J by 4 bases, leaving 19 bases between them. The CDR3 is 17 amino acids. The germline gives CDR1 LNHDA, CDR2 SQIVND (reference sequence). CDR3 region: CASSMDGKELLGNTIYF. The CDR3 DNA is TGTGCCAGTAGTATGGACGGGAAGGAACTGCTAGGAAACACCATATATTTT.

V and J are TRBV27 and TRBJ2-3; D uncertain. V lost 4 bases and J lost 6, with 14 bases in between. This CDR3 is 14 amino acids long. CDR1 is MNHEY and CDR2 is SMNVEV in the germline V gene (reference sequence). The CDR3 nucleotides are TGTGCCAGCAGTTCTCGACTGATTGGGGATACGCAGTATTTT. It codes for CASSSRLIGDTQYF.

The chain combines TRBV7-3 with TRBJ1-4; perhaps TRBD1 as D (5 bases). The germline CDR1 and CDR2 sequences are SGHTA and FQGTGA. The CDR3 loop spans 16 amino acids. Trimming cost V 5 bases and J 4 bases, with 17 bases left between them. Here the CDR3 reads CASSLEGTGDNEKLFF. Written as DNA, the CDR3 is TGTGCCAGCAGCCTGGAGGGGACGGGGGATAATGAAAAACTGTTTTTT.

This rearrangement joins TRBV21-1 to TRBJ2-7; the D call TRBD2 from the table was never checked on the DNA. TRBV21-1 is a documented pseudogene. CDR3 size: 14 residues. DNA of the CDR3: TGTGCCGGAAACCGGGACTTGCAGTTCCACGAGCAGTACTTC. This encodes CAGNRDLQFHEQYF.

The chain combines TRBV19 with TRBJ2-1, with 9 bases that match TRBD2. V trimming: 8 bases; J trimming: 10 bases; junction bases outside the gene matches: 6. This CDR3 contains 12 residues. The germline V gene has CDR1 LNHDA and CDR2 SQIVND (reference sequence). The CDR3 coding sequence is TGTGCCAGTGGACCAGGACTAGCGGAGCAGTTCTTC. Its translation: CASGPGLAEQFF.

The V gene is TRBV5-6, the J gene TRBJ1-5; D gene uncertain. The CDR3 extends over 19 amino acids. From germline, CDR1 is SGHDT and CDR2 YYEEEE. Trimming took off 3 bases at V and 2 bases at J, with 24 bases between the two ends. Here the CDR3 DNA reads TGTGCCAGCAGCTACAAAGAGGGCCACACCGAAAGAGGCAATCAGCCCCAGCATTTT. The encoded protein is CASSYKEGHTERGNQPQHF.

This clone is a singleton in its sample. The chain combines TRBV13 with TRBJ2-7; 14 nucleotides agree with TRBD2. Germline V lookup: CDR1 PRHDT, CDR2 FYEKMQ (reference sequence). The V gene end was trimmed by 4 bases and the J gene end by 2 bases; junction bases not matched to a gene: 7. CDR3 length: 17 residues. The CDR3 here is CASSSRTSGRWAYEQYF. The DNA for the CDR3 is TGTGCCAGCAGCTCTCGGACTAGCGGGAGGTGGGCCTACGAGCAGTACTTC.

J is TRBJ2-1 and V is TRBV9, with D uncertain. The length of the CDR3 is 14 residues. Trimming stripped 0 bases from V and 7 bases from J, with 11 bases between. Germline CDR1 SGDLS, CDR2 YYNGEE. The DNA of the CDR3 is TGTGCCAGCAGCGTAGGTCAGTCTGGGAATGAGCAGTTCTTC. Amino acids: CASSVGQSGNEQFF.

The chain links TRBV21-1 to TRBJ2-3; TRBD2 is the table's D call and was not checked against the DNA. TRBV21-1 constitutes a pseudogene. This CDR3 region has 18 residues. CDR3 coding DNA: TGTGCCAGCAGCAAAGACCGGGGACTAGCGGGAGGAGCGGATACGCAGTATTTT. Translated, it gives CASSKDRGLAGGADTQYF.

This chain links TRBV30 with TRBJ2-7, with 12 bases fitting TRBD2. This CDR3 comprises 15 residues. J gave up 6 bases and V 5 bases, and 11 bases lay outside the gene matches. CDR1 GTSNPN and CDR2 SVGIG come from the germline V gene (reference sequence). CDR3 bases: TGTGCCTGGCAAAACCTAGCGGGAGGGACCCTCGAGCAGTACTTC. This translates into CAWQNLAGGTLEQYF.

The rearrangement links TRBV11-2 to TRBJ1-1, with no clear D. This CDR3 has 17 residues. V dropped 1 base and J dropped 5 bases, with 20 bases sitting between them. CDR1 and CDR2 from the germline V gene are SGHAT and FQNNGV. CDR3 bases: TGTGCCAGCAGCTTAGCATCGTTCTCGGGTGTTGGGACTGAAGCTTTCTTT. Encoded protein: CASSLASFSGVGTEAFF.

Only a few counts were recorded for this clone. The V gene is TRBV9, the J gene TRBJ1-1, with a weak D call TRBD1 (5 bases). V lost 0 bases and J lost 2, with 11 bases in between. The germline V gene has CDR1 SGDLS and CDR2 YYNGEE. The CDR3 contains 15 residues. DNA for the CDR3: TGTGCCAGCAGCGTAGGGGGCTCCAAAAACACTGAAGCTTTCTTT. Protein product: CASSVGGSKNTEAFF. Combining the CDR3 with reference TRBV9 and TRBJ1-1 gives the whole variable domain DSGVTQTPKHLITATGQRVTLRCSPRSGDLSVYWYQQSLDQGLQFLIQYYNGEERAKGNILERFSAQQFPDLHSELNLSSLELGDSALYFCASSVGGSKNTEAFFGQGTRLTVV.

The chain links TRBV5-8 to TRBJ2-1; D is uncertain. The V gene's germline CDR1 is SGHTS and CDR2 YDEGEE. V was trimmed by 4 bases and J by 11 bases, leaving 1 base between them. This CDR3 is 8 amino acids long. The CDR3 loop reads CASSQQFF. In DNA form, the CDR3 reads TGTGCCAGCAGCCAGCAGTTCTTC.

CDR3 sequence (DNA): TGTGCCAGCAGCCCCTCAGGGGGTGGGGGGACCCAGTACTTC. Encoded protein: CASSPSGGGGTQYF. The chain is built from TRBV9 and TRBJ2-5, with 7 bases identical to TRBD1. Looked up from germline, CDR1 is SGDLS and CDR2 is YYNGEE. The CDR3 spans 14 residues. The J segment lost 7 bases and the V segment lost 4 bases, leaving 10 bases of the junction unmatched.

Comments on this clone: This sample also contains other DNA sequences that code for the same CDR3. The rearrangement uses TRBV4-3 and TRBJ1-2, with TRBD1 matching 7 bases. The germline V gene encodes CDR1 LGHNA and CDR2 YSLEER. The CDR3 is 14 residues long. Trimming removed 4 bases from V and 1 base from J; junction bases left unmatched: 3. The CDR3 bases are TGCGCCAGCAGCCCTCGACAGGGTAACTATGGCTACACCTTC. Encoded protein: CASSPRQGNYGYTF.

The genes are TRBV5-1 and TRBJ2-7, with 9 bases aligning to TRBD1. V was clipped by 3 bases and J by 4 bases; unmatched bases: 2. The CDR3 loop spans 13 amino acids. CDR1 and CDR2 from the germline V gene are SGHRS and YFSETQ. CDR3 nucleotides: TGCGCCAGCAGCTGGGACAGGGTTTACGAGCAGTACTTC. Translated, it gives CASSWDRVYEQYF.

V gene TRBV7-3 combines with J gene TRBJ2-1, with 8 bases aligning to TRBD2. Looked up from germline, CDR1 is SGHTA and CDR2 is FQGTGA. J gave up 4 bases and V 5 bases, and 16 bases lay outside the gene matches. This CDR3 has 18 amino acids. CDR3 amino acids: CASSPFRGGRIAYNEQFF. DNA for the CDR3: TGTGCCAGCAGCCCCTTTAGGGGCGGGAGGATTGCATACAATGAGCAGTTCTTC.

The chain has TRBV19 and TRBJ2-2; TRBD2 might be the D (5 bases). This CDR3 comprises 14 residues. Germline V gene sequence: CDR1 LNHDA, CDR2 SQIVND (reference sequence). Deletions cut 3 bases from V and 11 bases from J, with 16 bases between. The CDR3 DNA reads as TGTGCCAGTAGTATGTCTCGGGGAGCAGGAGAGCTGTTTTTT. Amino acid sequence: CASSMSRGAGELFF.

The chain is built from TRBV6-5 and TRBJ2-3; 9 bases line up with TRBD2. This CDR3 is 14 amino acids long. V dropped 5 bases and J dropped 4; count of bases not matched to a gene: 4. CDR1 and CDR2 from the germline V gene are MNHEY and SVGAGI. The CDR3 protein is CASSLSGSSDTQYF. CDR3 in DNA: TGTGCCAGCAGTCTTAGCGGGAGTTCAGATACGCAGTATTTT.

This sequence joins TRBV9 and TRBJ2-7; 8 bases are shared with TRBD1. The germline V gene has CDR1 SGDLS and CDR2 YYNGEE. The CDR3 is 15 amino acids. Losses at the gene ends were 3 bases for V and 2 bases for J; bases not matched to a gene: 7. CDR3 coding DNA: TGTGCCAGCAGCGAGGAACCGGGACAGGCCTACGAGCAGTACTTC. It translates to CASSEEPGQAYEQYF. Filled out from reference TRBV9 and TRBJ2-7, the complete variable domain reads DSGVTQTPKHLITATGQRVTLRCSPRSGDLSVYWYQQSLDQGLQFLIQYYNGEERAKGNILERFSAQQFPDLHSELNLSSLELGDSALYFCASSEEPGQAYEQYFGPGTRLTVT.

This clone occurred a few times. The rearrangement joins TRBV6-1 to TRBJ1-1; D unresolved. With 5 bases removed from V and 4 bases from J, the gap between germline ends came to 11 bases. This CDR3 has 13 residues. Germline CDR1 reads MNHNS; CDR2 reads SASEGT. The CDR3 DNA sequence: TGTGCCAGCAGTCTGGGGATCCGCACTGAAGCTTTCTTT. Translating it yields CASSLGIRTEAFF.

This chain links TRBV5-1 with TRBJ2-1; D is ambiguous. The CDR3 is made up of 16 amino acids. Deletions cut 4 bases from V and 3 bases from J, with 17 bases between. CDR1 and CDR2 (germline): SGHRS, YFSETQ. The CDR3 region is CASSMAPVVIYNEQFF. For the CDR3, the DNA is TGCGCCAGCAGCATGGCCCCTGTTGTTATCTACAATGAGCAGTTCTTC.